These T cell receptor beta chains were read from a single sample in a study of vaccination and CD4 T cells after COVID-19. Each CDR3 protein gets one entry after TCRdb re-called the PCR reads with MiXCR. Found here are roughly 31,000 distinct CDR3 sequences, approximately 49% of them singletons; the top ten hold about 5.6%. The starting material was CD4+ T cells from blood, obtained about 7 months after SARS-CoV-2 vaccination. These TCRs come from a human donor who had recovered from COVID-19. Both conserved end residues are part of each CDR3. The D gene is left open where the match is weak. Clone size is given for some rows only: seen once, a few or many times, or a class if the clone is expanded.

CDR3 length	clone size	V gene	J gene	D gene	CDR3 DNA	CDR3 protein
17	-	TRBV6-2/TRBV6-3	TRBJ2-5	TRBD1	TGTGCCAGCAGTTACCATATCGACAGGGTAAATGAAGAGACCCAGTACTTC	CASSYHIDRVNEETQYF
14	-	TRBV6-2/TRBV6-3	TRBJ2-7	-	TGTGCCAGCAGTTACACGAGGAGTGGCTACGAGCAGTACTTC	CASSYTRSGYEQYF
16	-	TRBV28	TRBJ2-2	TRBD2	TGTGCCGCTGGCTTGGCTAGCGGGATCGTAACCGGGGAGCTGTTTTTT	CAAGLASGIVTGELFF
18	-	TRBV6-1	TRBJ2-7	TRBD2	TGTGCCAGCAGTGAAGTACAGAATCTAGCGGGCATTTCCTACGAGCAGTACTTC	CASSEVQNLAGISYEQYF
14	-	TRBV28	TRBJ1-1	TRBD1	TGTGCCAGCAGTACCCGGACAGGGAACACTGAAGCTTTCTTT	CASSTRTGNTEAFF
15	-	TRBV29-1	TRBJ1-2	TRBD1	TGCAGCCACCGGACAGGACCTCCGTTTAACTATGGCTACACCTTC	CSHRTGPPFNYGYTF
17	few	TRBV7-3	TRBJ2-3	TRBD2	TGTGCCAGCAGCTTAACTGTTAGCGGGAGGGCCTGGGATACGCAGTATTTT	CASSLTVSGRAWDTQYF
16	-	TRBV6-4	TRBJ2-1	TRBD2	TGTGCCAGCAGCAGGACTAGCGGGAGCGGCGACAATGAGCAGTTCTTC	CASSRTSGSGDNEQFF
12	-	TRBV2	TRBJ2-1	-	TGTGCCAGCAGCCGGCCCTACAATGAGCAGTTCTTC	CASSRPYNEQFF
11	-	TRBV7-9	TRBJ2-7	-	TGTGCCAGCAGCCGTGGGTACGAGCAGTACTTC	CASSRGYEQYF
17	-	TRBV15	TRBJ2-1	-	TGTGCCACCAGCAGAGATCTGCAGGGTGGGCCCTACAATGAGCAGTTCTTC	CATSRDLQGGPYNEQFF
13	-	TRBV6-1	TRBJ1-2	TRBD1	TGTGCCAGCAGGCCGGGACAGCTCTATGGCTACACCTTC	CASRPGQLYGYTF
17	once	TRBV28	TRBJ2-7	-	TGTGCCAGCAGACCTCCCCGGGGGAGCGGAGGCTCCTACGAGCAGTACTTC	CASRPPRGSGGSYEQYF
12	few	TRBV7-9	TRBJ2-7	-	TGTGCCAGCAGCTTCGGGAGTTACGAGCAGTACTTC	CASSFGSYEQYF
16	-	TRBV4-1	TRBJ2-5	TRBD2	TGCGCCAGCAGCCCCGGACTAGCGGGATTCCAAGAGACCCAGTACTTC	CASSPGLAGFQETQYF
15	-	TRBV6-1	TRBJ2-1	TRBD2	TGTGCCAGCAGGATACTAGCGGGGAATTACAATGAGCAGTTCTTC	CASRILAGNYNEQFF
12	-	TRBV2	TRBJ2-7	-	TGTGCCAGCAACAGGGAGACCTACGAGCAGTACTTC	CASNRETYEQYF
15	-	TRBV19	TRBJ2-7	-	TGTGCCAGTAGTATGAAGTATACGGGCACCTACGAGCAGTACTTC	CASSMKYTGTYEQYF
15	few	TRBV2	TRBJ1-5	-	TGTGCCAGCAGTGGGACATGGGGGAGCAATCAGCCCCAGCATTTT	CASSGTWGSNQPQHF
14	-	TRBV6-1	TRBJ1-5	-	TGTGCCAGCAGGGGGCGGGGGCACAGTCAGCCCCAGCATTTT	CASRGRGHSQPQHF
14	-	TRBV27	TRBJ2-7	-	TGTGCCAGCAGTTCTTACAGGGATTCCTACGAGCAGTACTTC	CASSSYRDSYEQYF
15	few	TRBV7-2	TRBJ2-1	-	TGTGCCAGCAGCTTTAGGCCTTATCCCTACAATGAGCAGTTCTTC	CASSFRPYPYNEQFF
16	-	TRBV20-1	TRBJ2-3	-	TGCAGTGCTAGAGATCTTGGGATCGGAGGCACAGATACGCAGTATTTT	CSARDLGIGGTDTQYF
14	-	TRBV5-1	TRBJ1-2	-	TGCGCCAGCAGCTTGGCGGTGCCCAACTATGGCTACACCTTC	CASSLAVPNYGYTF
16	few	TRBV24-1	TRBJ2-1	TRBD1	TGTGCCACCAGTGACATCCGGGACAGGGCTCCCAATGAGCAGTTCTTC	CATSDIRDRAPNEQFF
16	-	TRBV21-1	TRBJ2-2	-	TGTGCCAGCCGCCCCAGGGGGCCGTGGTGCACCGGGGAGCTGTTTTTT	CASRPRGPWCTGELFF
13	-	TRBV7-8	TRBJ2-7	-	TGTGCCAGCAGCTTAGGGTTGGCCTACGAGCAGTACTTC	CASSLGLAYEQYF
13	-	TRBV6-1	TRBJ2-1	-	TGTGCCAGCTGGAGGGCCCAGCCCAATGAGCAGTTCTTC	CASWRAQPNEQFF
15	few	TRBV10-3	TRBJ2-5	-	TGTGCCATCAGTGATCTGGCAGGGGGGAAAGAGACCCAGTACTTC	CAISDLAGGKETQYF
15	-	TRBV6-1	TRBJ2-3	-	TGTGCCAGCAGAAGGGACCTTCACTTCACAGATACGCAGTATTTT	CASRRDLHFTDTQYF
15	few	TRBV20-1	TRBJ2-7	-	TGCAGTGCTAGCGGGGCTGGGGGCCAGCGCATCGAGCAGTACTTC	CSASGAGGQRIEQYF
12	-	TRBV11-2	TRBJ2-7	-	TGTGCCAGCAGCGGCACAGGCGTCGAGCAGTACTTC	CASSGTGVEQYF
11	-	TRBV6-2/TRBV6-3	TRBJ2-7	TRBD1	TGTGCCAGCAATGACAGGGACGAGCAGTACTTC	CASNDRDEQYF
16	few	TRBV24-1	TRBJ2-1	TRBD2	TGTGCCACCAGTGACGCGACTAGCGGGAGCTACAATGAGCAGTTCTTC	CATSDATSGSYNEQFF
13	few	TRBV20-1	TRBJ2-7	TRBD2	TGCAGTGCGCTGAAACGGGAGGTCTACGAGCAGTACTTC	CSALKREVYEQYF
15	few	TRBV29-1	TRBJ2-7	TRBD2	TGCAGCGTTGAAGATCCTCAGCGGGAGGGCTACGAGCAGTACTTC	CSVEDPQREGYEQYF